The subject of this entry is one TCR beta chain. The sample comes from a study of blood T cell repertoires in COVID-19. Profiled with immunoSEQ multiplex PCR; TCRdb holds only in-frame clones, not every one. Among about 180,000 clones listed, about 88% were seen once. The V and J ends lost 2 bases and 8 bases, in that order; junction bases with no gene match: 3. Germline-derived CDR1 and CDR2 are MNHEY and SMNVEV (reference sequence). The CDR3 contains 13 residues. This clonotype originated in a woman aged 25 to 39 with active or convalescent COVID-19. The chain is built from TRBV27 and TRBJ1-2; 9 bases agree with TRBD1. The sample consisted of peripheral blood. The chain's CDR3 is CASSLGTGSGYTF. The CDR3 bases are TGTGCCAGCAGTTTAGGGACAGGGAGCGGCTACACCTTC.